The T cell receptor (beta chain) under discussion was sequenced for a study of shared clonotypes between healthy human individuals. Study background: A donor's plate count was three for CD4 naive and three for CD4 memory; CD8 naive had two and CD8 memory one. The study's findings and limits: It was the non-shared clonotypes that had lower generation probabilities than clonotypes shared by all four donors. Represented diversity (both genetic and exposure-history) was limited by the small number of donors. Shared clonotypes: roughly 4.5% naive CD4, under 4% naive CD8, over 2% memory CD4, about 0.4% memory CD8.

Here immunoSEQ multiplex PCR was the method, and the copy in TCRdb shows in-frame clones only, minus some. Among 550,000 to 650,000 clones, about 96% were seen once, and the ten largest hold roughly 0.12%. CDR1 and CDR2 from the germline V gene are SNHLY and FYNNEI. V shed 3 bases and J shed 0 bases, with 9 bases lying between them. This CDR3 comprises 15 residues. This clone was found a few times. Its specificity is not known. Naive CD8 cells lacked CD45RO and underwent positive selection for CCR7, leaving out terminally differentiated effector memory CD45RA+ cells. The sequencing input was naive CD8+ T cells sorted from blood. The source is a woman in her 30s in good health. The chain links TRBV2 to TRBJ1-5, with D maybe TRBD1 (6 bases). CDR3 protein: CASSEGTTSNQPQHF. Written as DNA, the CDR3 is TGTGCCAGCAGTGAGGGGACAACTAGCAATCAGCCCCAGCATTTT.